One T cell receptor (beta chain) is described in this entry. Per the original data handling: Reference gene primer amplification yielded estimated nucleated cell counts. Assay used: immunoSEQ multiplex PCR; TCRdb lists only in-frame clones, some missing. The V and J calls and clone size are taken from that table; D and trimming were inferred from the DNA. The data hold 200,000 or so clones, with 85% to 90% observed a single time. V shed 5 bases and J shed 4 bases, with 3 bases lying between them. This CDR3 comprises 11 residues. This entry is derived from a study of blood T cell repertoires in COVID-19. Overall study: There were acute and convalescent COVID-19 samples, and they came from the United States, Italy and Spain.

The chain combines TRBV12-3 or TRBV12-4 with TRBJ2-1; D unclear. Sequenced sample: peripheral blood. The origin of this receptor is a woman aged 55-75 years with acute or convalescent COVID-19. CDR3 nucleotide sequence: TGTGCCAGCAGTCAATACAATGAGCAGTTCTTC. As protein: CASSQYNEQFF.